Listed here are 8 T cell receptor beta chains from one sample, sequenced in a study of blood T cell repertoires in COVID-19. Libraries were prepared by immunoSEQ multiplex PCR; TCRdb keeps only in-frame clonotypes and omits some of them. The table lists about 190,000 clones, around 84% of them singletons. Source material: peripheral blood. The receptors stem from a human donor in a cohort sampled during active COVID-19.

J is TRBJ2-1 and V is TRBV3-1 (or the pseudogene TRBV3-2); 12 nucleotides match TRBD2. V was pared by 4 bases and J by 9 bases, with 7 bases of the junction left unmatched. Germline V lookup: CDR1 LGHDT, CDR2 YNNKEL (reference sequence). The CDR3 contains 15 residues. The CDR3 loop reads CASSLLAGGPGEQFF. CDR3 bases: TGTGCCAGCAGCCTCCTAGCGGGAGGGCCCGGTGAGCAGTTCTTC.

There are a few counts of this clone. Compared with germline, one end of the junction differs, possibly owing to a read error. The gene calls are TRBV4-1 and TRBJ1-5, with 9 positions matching TRBD1. The CDR3 spans 15 residues. The germline V gene encodes CDR1 MGHRA and CDR2 YSYEKL. CDR3 sequence reads: CASSEDRGINQPQHF. The CDR3 DNA is TGCGCCAGCAGCGAAGACAGGGGGATCAATCAGCCCCAGCATTTT.

V usage is TRBV6-5 and J usage is TRBJ1-1; D is possibly TRBD1 (5 bases). Looked up from germline, CDR1 is MNHEY and CDR2 is SVGAGI. The CDR3 is 12 amino acids. The germline V and J ends were trimmed by 7 bases and 9 bases, with 15 bases remaining between them. Here the CDR3 DNA reads TGTGCCAGCACCGGGAGCAGGGTTAAAGCTTTCTTT. Its translation is CASTGSRVKAFF.

This clone has only one observation. The V call is TRBV7-9, the J call TRBJ2-3, with 7 bases matching TRBD2. The CDR3 consists of 14 residues. J was trimmed by 2 bases and V by 6 bases; bases with no gene match: 5. Germline CDR1 is SEHNR and CDR2 is FQNEAQ (reference sequence). The chain's CDR3 is CASSSSGATDTQYF. In DNA form, the CDR3 reads TGTGCCAGCAGTTCTAGCGGAGCCACAGATACGCAGTATTTT.

This clone was observed a few times. The J gene is TRBJ2-5, the V gene TRBV6-5; 7 bases align to TRBD2. The CDR3 length is 13 residues. After removal of 6 bases from V and 3 bases from J, the junction contained 4 bases not matched to a gene. CDR1 and CDR2 from the germline V gene are MNHEY and SVGAGI. The CDR3 nucleotides read TGTGCCAGCAGCCCCGGGACTAAAGAGACCCAGTACTTC. It translates to CASSPGTKETQYF.

J is TRBJ2-2 and V is TRBV19; TRBD1 might be the D (6 bases). Germline V gene sequence: CDR1 LNHDA, CDR2 SQIVND (reference sequence). This CDR3 spans 13 amino acids. Trimming took 7 bases from V and 4 from J, leaving 10 bases between them. CDR3 sequence (DNA): TGTGCCAGTACCCAGGGGAGCACCGGGGAGCTGTTTTTT. Protein sequence: CASTQGSTGELFF.

In regard to this clone: This sample also contains other DNA sequences that code for the same CDR3. V usage is TRBV7-3 and J usage is TRBJ1-1; D is unclear. This CDR3 has 13 amino acids. V was cut by 3 bases and J by 2 bases, with 7 bases left in between. Germline-derived CDR1 and CDR2 are SGHTA and FQGTGA. The CDR3 sequence is CASSFGANTEAFF. The CDR3 DNA follows: TGTGCCAGCAGCTTCGGAGCAAACACTGAAGCTTTCTTT. Based on the CDR3 plus reference TRBV7-3 and TRBJ1-1, the full variable domain is GAGVSQTPSNKVTEKGKYVELRCDPISGHTALYWYRQSLGQGPEFLIYFQGTGAADDSGLPNDRFFAVRPEGSVSTLKIQRTERGDSAVYLCASSFGANTEAFFGQGTRLTVV.

The chain couples TRBV28 to TRBJ1-5; weak D call: TRBD1 (5 bases). Trimming removed 3 bases at V and 0 bases at J, with 12 bases between. Germline CDR1 and CDR2: MDHEN and SYDVKM. This CDR3 has 16 residues. The CDR3 DNA reads as TGTGCCAGCAGTTTGCTTAGACAGTATAGCAATCAGCCCCAGCATTTT. As protein: CASSLLRQYSNQPQHF.